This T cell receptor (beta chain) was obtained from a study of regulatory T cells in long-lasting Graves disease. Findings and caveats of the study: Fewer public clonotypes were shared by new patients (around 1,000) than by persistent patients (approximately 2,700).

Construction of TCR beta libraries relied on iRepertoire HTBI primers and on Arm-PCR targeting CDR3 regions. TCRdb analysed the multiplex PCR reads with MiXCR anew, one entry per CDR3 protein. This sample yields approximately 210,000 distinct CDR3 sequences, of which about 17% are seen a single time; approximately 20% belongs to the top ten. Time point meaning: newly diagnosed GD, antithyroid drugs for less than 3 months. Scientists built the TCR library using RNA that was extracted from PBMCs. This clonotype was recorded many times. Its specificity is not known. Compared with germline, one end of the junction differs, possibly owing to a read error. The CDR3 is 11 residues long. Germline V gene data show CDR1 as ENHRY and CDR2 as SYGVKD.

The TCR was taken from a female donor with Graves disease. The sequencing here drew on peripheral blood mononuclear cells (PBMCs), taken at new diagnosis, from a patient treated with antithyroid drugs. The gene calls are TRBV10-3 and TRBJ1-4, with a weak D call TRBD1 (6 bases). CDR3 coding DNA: TGTGCCGTCAGGGGTGATGAAAAACTGTTTTTT. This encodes CAVRGDEKLFF.